Listed below are T cell receptor beta chains from one sample, sequenced in a study of T-cell reconstitution after alpha-beta-depleted transplantation in children. TCRdb called the PCR reads again in MiXCR, with one record for every CDR3 protein. This table holds hundreds of thousands of distinct CDR3 sequences, over 15% found once. The sequenced sample was PBMCs from the stem cell graft donor, obtained from the stem cell graft. These receptors came from a human donor who donated a stem cell graft to a child with acute myeloid leukemia. CDR3s leave out the opening cysteine and the closing phenylalanine or tryptophan. The D gene is left open where the match is weak.

v_call,j_call,d_call,cdr3_aa
TRBV6-2/TRBV6-3,TRBJ1-1,-,ASSSRKARMNTEAF
TRBV20-1,TRBJ1-1,-,SALAGRTEAF
TRBV2,TRBJ2-7,-,ALSSRGSYEQY
TRBV6-5,TRBJ1-3,TRBD1,ASSYRGTGTGNTIY
TRBV7-2,TRBJ2-1,TRBD1,ATTGGNFYNEQF
TRBV7-9,TRBJ2-7,TRBD2,ASSLTSGAPYEQY
TRBV7-2,TRBJ2-1,TRBD1,ASSYNTQGNEQF
TRBV27,TRBJ2-7,TRBD1,ASSLTLTGGSYEQY
TRBV20-1,TRBJ1-5,-,SAREDSNQPQH
TRBV28,TRBJ2-7,-,ATGGGGYLISPSSYEQY
TRBV12-3/TRBV12-4,TRBJ2-2,TRBD2,ASSLRGLAGPSTGELF
TRBV5-1,TRBJ2-3,-,ASSFGRISTDTQY
TRBV7-2,TRBJ2-1,-,ASSPTIDEQF
TRBV12-3/TRBV12-4,TRBJ2-3,TRBD2,ASSPGLLDTDTQY
TRBV4-2,TRBJ2-1,-,ASSQATPSVYNEQF
TRBV7-2,TRBJ2-7,-,ASSTPKRQSHTYEQY
TRBV20-1,TRBJ1-2,-,SASPWTANYGYT
TRBV11-2,TRBJ2-1,TRBD2,ASSLDGWAGGPLNEQF
TRBV27,TRBJ1-2,TRBD1,ASSSGTGIYEGYT
TRBV20-1,TRBJ1-4,-,ICYDTGTSGLF
TRBV15,TRBJ1-1,-,ATSRGGMPVEAF
TRBV27,TRBJ2-1,-,AAFYATGHGLGDEQF
TRBV7-2,TRBJ1-4,-,ASSLASTNEKLF
TRBV7-2,TRBJ2-2,-,ASRRKQGGTGELF
TRBV25-1,TRBJ2-5,TRBD2,ASPGRSGRKETQY
TRBV15,TRBJ1-5,-,ATSRELNNQPQH
TRBV24-1,TRBJ2-7,TRBD1,ATSDSGTGMHEQY
TRBV20-1,TRBJ1-6,-,SLTGGFEVSPLH
TRBV20-1,TRBJ2-1,TRBD2,SANSGGANNEQF
TRBV28,TRBJ2-1,-,ASSSLLNRQSEVAYNEQF